This TCR beta chain is from a study of blood T cell repertoires in COVID-19. Study background: Sites across the United States, Italy and Spain contributed samples from acute and convalescent COVID-19. PBMCs, B-cell-depleted T cells, or T cells were the source of the cDNA or gDNA that made up the material.

TCRdb's table, derived via immunoSEQ multiplex PCR, lists solely in-frame clones and lacks some. The top ten clones hold under 12% of a sample with 35,000 to 40,000 clones, 65% to 75% of them seen once. V shed 0 bases and J shed 4 bases, with 12 bases lying between them. Per germline, CDR1 MGHRA and CDR2 YSYEKL. The CDR3 totals 16 residues. This clone was seen just once. Seattle patients were enrolled during active infection and followed longitudinally. This clonotype was sampled from a man between 65 and 85 years old with COVID-19, enrolled during active disease. The sample was peripheral blood. The V and J genes are TRBV4-1 and TRBJ1-4; D possibly corresponds to TRBD1 (6 bases). The CDR3 nucleotides are TGCGCCAGCAGCCAAGATGGCAGGGGTGGTAATGAAAAACTGTTTTTT. Protein product: CASSQDGRGGNEKLFF.